This T cell receptor (beta chain) was captured by sequencing in a study of neurological immune-mediated disorders. This clonotype was recorded at least ten times. The CDR3 has 14 amino acids. The V end was cut by 2 bases, the J end by 4 bases, with 8 bases between. Germline values: CDR1 SEHNR, CDR2 FQNEAQ (reference sequence). The time point was: longitudinal time-point 2. TCRdb recomputed calls from the 5' RACE reads with MiXCR, one row per CDR3 protein. The profile shows about 80,000 distinct CDR3 sequences, approximately 6% of them singletons. The source is a woman aged 60-75 years with multiple sclerosis. This chain links TRBV7-9 with TRBJ2-2, with D possibly TRBD1 on 5 matching bases. Source material: PBMCs. The CDR3 region is CASSLIGATGELFF. In DNA form, the CDR3 reads TGTGCCAGCAGCTTAATAGGGGCCACCGGGGAGCTGTTTTTT.